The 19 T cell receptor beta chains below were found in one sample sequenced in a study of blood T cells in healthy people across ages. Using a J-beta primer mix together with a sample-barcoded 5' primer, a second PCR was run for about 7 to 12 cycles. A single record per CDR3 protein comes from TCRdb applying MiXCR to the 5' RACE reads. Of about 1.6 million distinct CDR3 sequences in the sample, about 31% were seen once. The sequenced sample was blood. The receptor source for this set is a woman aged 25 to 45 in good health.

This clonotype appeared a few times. The CDR3 protein is CASSLNRGYGYTF. The CDR3 region has the DNA TGTGCCAGCAGTTTAAACAGGGGTTATGGCTACACCTTC. The V call is TRBV12-3 or TRBV12-4, the J call TRBJ1-2; 7 bases are a match to TRBD1. This CDR3 region has 13 residues. Losses at the gene ends were 2 bases for V and 5 bases for J; bases not matched to a gene: 2.

Written as DNA, the CDR3 is TGCAGCTGGATCTCCTACAATGAGCAGTTCCAGTTCTTC. This sequence encodes CSWISYNEQFQFF. The rearrangement joins TRBV29-1 to TRBJ2-1; no clear D gene. V dropped 8 bases and J dropped 13 bases, with 24 bases sitting between them. Germline assignment: CDR1 SQVTM and CDR2 ANQGSEA. This CDR3 has 13 amino acids.

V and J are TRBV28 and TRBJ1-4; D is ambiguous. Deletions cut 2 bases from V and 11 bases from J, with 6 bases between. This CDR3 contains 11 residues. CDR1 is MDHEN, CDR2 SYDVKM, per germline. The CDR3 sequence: CASSLSQKLFF. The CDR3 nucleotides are TGTGCCAGCAGTTTAAGCCAGAAACTGTTTTTT.

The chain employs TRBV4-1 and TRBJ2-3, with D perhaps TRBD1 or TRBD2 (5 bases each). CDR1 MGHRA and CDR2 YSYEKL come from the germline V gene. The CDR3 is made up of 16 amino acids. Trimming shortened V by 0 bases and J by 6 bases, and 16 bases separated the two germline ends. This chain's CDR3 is CASSQDIGAGMDTQYF. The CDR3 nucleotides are TGCGCCAGCAGCCAAGACATCGGGGCCGGTATGGATACGCAGTATTTT.

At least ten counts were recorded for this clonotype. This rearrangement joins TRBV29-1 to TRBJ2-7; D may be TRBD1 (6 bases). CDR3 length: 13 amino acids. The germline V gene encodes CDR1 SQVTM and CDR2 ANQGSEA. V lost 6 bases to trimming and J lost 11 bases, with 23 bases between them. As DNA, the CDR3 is TGCAGCGTGGGGGACCGGGCAGGGGATTCAGAGTACTTC. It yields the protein CSVGDRAGDSEYF.

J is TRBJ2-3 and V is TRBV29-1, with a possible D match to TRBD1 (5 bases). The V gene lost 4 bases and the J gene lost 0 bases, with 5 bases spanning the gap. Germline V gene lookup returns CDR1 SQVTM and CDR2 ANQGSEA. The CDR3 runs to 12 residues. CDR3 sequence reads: CSVAGSTDTQYF. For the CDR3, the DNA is TGCAGCGTTGCAGGGAGCACAGATACGCAGTATTTT.

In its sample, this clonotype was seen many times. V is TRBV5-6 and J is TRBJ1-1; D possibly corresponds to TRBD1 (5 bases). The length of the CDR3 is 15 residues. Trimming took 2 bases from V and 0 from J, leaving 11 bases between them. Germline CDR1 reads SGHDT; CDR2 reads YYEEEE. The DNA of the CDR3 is TGTGCCAGCAGCTTCTCCGGGACGGTGAACACTGAAGCTTTCTTT. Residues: CASSFSGTVNTEAFF.

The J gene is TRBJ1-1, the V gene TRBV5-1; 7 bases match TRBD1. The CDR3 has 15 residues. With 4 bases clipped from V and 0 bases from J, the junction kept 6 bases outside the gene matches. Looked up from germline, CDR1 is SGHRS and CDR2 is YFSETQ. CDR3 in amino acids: CASSIGQVMNTEAFF. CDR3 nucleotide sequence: TGCGCCAGCAGCATCGGACAGGTCATGAACACTGAAGCTTTCTTT.

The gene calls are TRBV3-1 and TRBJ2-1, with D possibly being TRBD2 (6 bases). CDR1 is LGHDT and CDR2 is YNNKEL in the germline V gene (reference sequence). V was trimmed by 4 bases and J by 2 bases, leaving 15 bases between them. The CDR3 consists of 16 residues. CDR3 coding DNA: TGTGCCAGCAGCCCCAAGGTCGGGAGAACCTACAATGAGCAGTTCTTC. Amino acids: CASSPKVGRTYNEQFF.

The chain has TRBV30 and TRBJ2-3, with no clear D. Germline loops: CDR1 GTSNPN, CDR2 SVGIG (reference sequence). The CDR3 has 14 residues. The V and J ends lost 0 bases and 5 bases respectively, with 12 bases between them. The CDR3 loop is CAWSVQSLGDTQYF. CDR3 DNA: TGTGCCTGGAGTGTACAAAGCCTCGGAGATACGCAGTATTTT.

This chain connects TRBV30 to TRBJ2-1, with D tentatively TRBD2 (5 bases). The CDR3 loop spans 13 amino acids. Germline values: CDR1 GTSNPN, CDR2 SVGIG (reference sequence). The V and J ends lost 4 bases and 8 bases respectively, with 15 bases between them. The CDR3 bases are TGTGCCTGGAACAGAGGACTCGGCGATGAGCAGTTCTTC. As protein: CAWNRGLGDEQFF.

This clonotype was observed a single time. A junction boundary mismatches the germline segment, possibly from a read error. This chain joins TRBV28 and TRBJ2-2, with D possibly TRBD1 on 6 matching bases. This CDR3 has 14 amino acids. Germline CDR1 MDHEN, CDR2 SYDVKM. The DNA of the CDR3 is TGTGCCCGCAGGTCCAGGGGTGGCACCGGGGAGCTGTTTTTT. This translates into CARRSRGGTGELFF.

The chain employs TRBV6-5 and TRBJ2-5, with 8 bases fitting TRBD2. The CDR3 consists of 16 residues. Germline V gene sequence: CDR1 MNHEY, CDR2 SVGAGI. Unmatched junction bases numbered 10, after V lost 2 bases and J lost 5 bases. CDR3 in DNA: TGTGCCAGCAGTTACGCCGAACTAGCGGTAGGGGAGACCCAGTACTTC. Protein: CASSYAELAVGETQYF.

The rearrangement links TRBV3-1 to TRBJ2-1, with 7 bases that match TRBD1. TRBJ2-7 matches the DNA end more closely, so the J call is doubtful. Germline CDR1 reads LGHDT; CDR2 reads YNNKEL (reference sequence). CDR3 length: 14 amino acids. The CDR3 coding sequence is TGTGCCAGCAGCCAGAGGGGGCCTCACAATGAGCAGTACTTC. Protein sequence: CASSQRGPHNEQYF.

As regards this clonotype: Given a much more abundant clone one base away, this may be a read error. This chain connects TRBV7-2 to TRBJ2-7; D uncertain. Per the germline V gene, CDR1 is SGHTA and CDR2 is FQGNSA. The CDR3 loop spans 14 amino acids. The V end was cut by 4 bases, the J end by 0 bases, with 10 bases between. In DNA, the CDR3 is TGTGCCAGCAGCTACGGGCCCAGCTCCTACGAGCAGTACTTC. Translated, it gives CASSYGPSSYEQYF.

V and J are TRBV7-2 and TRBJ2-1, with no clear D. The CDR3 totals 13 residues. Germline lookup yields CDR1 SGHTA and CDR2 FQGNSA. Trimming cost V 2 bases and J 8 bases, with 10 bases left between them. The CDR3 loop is CASSLIPWDEQFF. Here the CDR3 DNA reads TGTGCCAGCAGCTTAATTCCTTGGGATGAGCAGTTCTTC.

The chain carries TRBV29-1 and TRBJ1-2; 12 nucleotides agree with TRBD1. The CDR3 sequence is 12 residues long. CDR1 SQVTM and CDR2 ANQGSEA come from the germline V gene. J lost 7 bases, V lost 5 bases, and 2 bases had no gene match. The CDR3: CSVWDRGPGYTF. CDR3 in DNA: TGCAGCGTTTGGGACAGGGGGCCTGGCTACACCTTC.

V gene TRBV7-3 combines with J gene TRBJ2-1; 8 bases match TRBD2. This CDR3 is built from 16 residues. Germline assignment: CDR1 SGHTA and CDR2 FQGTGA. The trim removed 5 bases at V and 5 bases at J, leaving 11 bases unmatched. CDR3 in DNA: TGTGCCAGCAGCGCCCAGCTAGCGGGTTTAAACAATGAGCAGTTCTTC. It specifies CASSAQLAGLNNEQFF.

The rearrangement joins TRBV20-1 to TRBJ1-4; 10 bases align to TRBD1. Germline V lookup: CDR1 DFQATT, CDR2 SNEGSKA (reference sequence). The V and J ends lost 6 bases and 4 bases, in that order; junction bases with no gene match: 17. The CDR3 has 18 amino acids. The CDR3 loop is CSAEMDVFGQGDNEKLFF. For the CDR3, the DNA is TGCAGTGCCGAGATGGACGTATTTGGACAGGGGGATAATGAAAAACTGTTTTTT.